The T cell receptor (beta chain) described here comes from a study of blood T cell repertoires in COVID-19. Whole-study context: Sites in the United States, Italy and Spain provided acute and convalescent COVID-19 samples.

Method: immunoSEQ multiplex PCR; TCRdb's copy keeps in-frame clones and lacks some. The table includes some 170,000 clones, 80% to 90% detected once. The study drew participants aged about 18 to 89 years from about two dozen US areas. Specimen: PBMCs or T cells enriched from blood (not recorded which). The TCR was taken from a man between 45 and 60 years old who had recovered from COVID-19.

In DNA, the CDR3 is TGCGCCAGCAGCCAAGAAGGAGGGGGCGGGAGCAATCAGCCCCAGCATTTT. Translation: CASSQEGGGGSNQPQHF. The chain employs TRBV4-1 and TRBJ1-5; 7 bases are shared with TRBD1. Germline CDR1 and CDR2: MGHRA and YSYEKL. The CDR3 contains 17 residues. V shed 0 bases and J 1 base; nucleotides not matched to a gene: 6.